This is a list of T cell receptor beta chains from one sample in a study of patients and donors after allogeneic stem cell transplantation. One entry per CDR3 protein, called by TCRdb with MiXCR from the RT-PCR reads. The data show over 350,000 distinct CDR3 sequences, roughly 16% seen once. Sequencing was carried out using blood, either unsorted or a sorted T cell fraction (not recorded which). The origin of the receptors is a human donor who was either an allogeneic HSCT recipient or a stem cell or donor lymphocyte infusion donor (not recorded which). It is not recorded whose cells these are; they may come from a transplant donor. Both conserved end residues are part of each CDR3. The D gene is left open where the match is weak. Rows give clone size only sometimes, using once, few, many, or a class for an expanded clone.

D gene,V gene,clone size,CDR3 length,J gene,CDR3 protein,CDR3 DNA
TRBD2,TRBV4-1,many,18,TRBJ2-7,CASSQEPPLAANTYEQYF,TGCGCCAGCAGCCAAGAACCCCCACTAGCGGCCAACACCTACGAGCAGTACTTC
NA,TRBV21-1,NA,16,TRBJ1-2,CASSTHGRANNYGYTF,TGTGCCAGCAGCACCCACGGCAGGGCCAATAACTATGGCTACACCTTC
NA,TRBV5-1,NA,14,TRBJ1-2,CASSLGRRDYGYTF,TGCGCCAGCAGCTTGGGCCGCAGAGACTATGGCTACACCTTC
TRBD1,TRBV20-1,NA,12,TRBJ1-1,CSASLQGTGAFF,TGCAGTGCTAGCTTACAGGGGACGGGGGCTTTCTTT
TRBD1,TRBV7-2,NA,15,TRBJ1-2,CASSLAFPGQGGYTF,TGTGCCAGCAGCTTAGCATTTCCAGGACAGGGAGGCTACACCTTC
TRBD1,TRBV20-1,few,11,TRBJ2-7,CSARDKGGEYF,TGCAGTGCTAGAGATAAAGGGGGCGAGTACTTC
TRBD1,TRBV6-1,NA,13,TRBJ2-7,CASSQWTGYEQYF,TGTGCCAGCAGCCAATGGACAGGTTACGAGCAGTACTTC
NA,TRBV7-2,NA,14,TRBJ2-1,CASSALPGAGEQFF,TGTGCCAGCAGCGCGCTCCCGGGGGCAGGTGAGCAGTTCTTC
NA,TRBV10-3,few,14,TRBJ1-1,CAIEIPPGNTEAFF,TGTGCCATCGAGATCCCTCCGGGGAACACTGAAGCTTTCTTT
NA,TRBV4-2,NA,14,TRBJ1-5,CASSQGSVNQPQHF,TGTGCCAGCAGCCAAGGGTCAGTCAATCAGCCCCAGCATTTT
NA,TRBV6-5,few,11,TRBJ1-1,CASQRTGQAFF,TGTGCCAGCCAACGCACAGGGCAAGCTTTCTTT
NA,TRBV7-3,few,15,TRBJ2-7,CASRSLSASSYEQYF,TGTGCCAGCAGGTCGCTTAGCGCTAGCTCCTACGAGCAGTACTTC
NA,TRBV20-1,many,12,TRBJ1-5,CSARDRSGPQHF,TGCAGTGCTAGAGACCGGAGTGGGCCCCAGCATTTT
TRBD2,TRBV6-1,NA,15,TRBJ2-7,CASRPTALAGDEQYF,TGTGCCAGCAGGCCGACAGCCCTAGCGGGAGACGAGCAGTACTTC
TRBD1,TRBV15,few,15,TRBJ2-4,CATSRGRGQGNIQYF,TGTGCCACCAGCAGAGGGAGGGGACAGGGGAACATTCAGTACTTC
NA,TRBV27,NA,14,TRBJ1-2,CASSPRTEGRGYTF,TGTGCCAGCAGTCCCCGGACTGAAGGGCGGGGCTACACCTTC
NA,TRBV7-3,NA,15,TRBJ1-1,CASSSLGSQNTEAFF,TGTGCCAGCAGCTCACTTGGGAGCCAGAACACTGAAGCTTTCTTT
NA,TRBV18,NA,13,TRBJ1-2,CASSPRGKEGYTF,TGTGCCAGCTCACCTCGGGGGAAGGAAGGCTACACCTTC
NA,TRBV6-5,NA,15,TRBJ2-1,CASSYTQEINNEQFF,TGTGCCAGCAGTTACACACAAGAAATCAACAATGAGCAGTTCTTC
NA,TRBV7-9,NA,11,TRBJ2-1,CASSFIDEQFF,TGTGCCAGCAGCTTTATCGATGAGCAGTTCTTC
TRBD1,TRBV18,many,15,TRBJ2-7,CASSPLTGSAYEQYF,TGTGCCAGCTCACCCCTGACAGGGTCTGCCTACGAGCAGTACTTC
NA,TRBV12-3/TRBV12-4,NA,15,TRBJ2-5,CASRGGTEHEETQYF,TGTGCCAGCAGGGGGGGGACAGAACATGAAGAGACCCAGTACTTC
NA,TRBV4-1,NA,17,TRBJ2-3,CASSQDHPPGLTDTQYF,TGCGCCAGCAGCCAAGATCACCCCCCGGGACTCACAGATACGCAGTATTTT
NA,TRBV5-1,few,15,TRBJ2-7,CASSEDTRLPYEQYF,TGCGCCAGCAGCGAGGACACTCGGCTTCCCTACGAGCAGTACTTC
TRBD1,TRBV5-5,few,16,TRBJ1-2,CASSFKTGQGDYGYTF,TGTGCCAGCAGCTTTAAGACGGGACAGGGAGACTATGGCTACACCTTC
TRBD2,TRBV5-6,few,15,TRBJ2-7,CASSSLLAAGYEQYF,TGTGCCAGCAGCTCACTTCTAGCGGCGGGCTACGAGCAGTACTTC
TRBD1,TRBV7-7,NA,13,TRBJ2-1,CASSTRQGYEQFF,TGTGCCAGCAGCACCCGACAGGGCTATGAGCAGTTCTTC
TRBD1,TRBV2,NA,13,TRBJ1-1,CASSTTGLTEAFF,TGTGCCAGCAGTACGACAGGGCTAACTGAAGCTTTCTTT
NA,TRBV4-3,NA,15,TRBJ1-5,CASSQVGLGNQPQHF,TGCGCCAGCAGCCAAGTCGGGCTAGGGAATCAGCCCCAGCATTTT
TRBD1,TRBV6-4,NA,15,TRBJ2-3,CASSEGQLLRDTQYF,TGTGCCAGCAGTGAGGGACAGCTTTTAAGAGATACGCAGTATTTT
TRBD1,TRBV12-3/TRBV12-4,few,15,TRBJ2-1,CASSSMTGAYNEQFF,TGTGCCAGCAGTTCCATGACAGGGGCCTACAATGAGCAGTTCTTC
NA,TRBV9,NA,16,TRBJ1-6,CASSVEGNVYNSPLHF,TGTGCCAGCAGCGTAGAAGGAAACGTCTATAATTCACCCCTCCACTTT